Sequencing of this TCR beta chain was carried out in a study of molecular identifiers for immune sequencing clone quantification. Whole-study results and caveats: Identical barcode-sharing TCR molecules could lead to underestimated sizes for highly expanded clones. Over 98% of effector molecules, but under 1% in naive cells, were held by clones with more than 20 RNA copies.

Per the germline V gene, CDR1 is MDHEN and CDR2 is SYDVKM. The CDR3 sequence is 16 residues long. V was pared by 6 bases and J by 3 bases, with 18 bases between. Turning to this clonotype: As yet, its antigen is unknown.

A single record per CDR3 protein comes from TCRdb applying MiXCR to the PCR reads. The table includes around 480,000 distinct CDR3 sequences, 20% to 25% detected once. When naive CD8 T cells were sorted, they were gated as CD8+CD4-CCR7+CD45RA+. The J gene is TRBJ1-3, the V gene TRBV28, with a possible D match to TRBD1 (5 bases). The sequencing input was naive CD8+ T cells from blood, with Jurkat cell RNA spiked in. Stated subset: FACS-sorted CD8+CD4-CCR7+CD45RA+ naive T cells. The source of this sequence is a human donor in good health. Some libraries in this study had Jurkat cell RNA spiked in. The CDR3 reads CASRPPPGPGGNTIYF. Here the CDR3 DNA reads TGTGCCAGCAGACCCCCTCCGGGGCCAGGTGGAAACACCATATATTTT.